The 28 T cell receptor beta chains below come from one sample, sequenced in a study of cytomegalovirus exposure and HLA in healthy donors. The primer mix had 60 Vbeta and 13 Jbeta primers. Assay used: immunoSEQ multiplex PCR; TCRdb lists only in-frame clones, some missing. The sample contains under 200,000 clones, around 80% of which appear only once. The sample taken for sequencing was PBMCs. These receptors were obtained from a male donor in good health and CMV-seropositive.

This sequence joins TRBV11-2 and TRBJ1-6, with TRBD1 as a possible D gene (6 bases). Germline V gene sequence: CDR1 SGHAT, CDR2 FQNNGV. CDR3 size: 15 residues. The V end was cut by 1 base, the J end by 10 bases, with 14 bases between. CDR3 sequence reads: CASSLASGVGSPLHF. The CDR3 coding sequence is TGTGCCAGCAGCTTAGCGTCAGGGGTTGGGTCACCCCTCCACTTT.

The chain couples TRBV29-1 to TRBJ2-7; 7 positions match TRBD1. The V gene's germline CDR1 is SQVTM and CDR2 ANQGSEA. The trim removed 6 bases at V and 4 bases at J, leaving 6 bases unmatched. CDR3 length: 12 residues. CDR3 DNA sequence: TGCAGCGTCTCCGGGACAGTTTACGAGCAGTACTTC. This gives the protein CSVSGTVYEQYF.

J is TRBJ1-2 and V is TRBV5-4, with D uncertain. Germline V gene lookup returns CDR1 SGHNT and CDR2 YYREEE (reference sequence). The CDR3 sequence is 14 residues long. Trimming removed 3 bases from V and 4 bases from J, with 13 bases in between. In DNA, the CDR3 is TGTGCCAGCAGCTCACCCCTCGGGAGCTATGGCTACACCTTC. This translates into CASSSPLGSYGYTF.

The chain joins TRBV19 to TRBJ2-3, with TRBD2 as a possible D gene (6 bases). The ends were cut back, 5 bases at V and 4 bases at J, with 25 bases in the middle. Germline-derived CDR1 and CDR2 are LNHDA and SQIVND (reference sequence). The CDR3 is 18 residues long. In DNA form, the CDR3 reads TGTGCCAGTAGTCTCAACGGTTGGAGGGGCACGCTGGCAGATACGCAGTATTTT. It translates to CASSLNGWRGTLADTQYF.

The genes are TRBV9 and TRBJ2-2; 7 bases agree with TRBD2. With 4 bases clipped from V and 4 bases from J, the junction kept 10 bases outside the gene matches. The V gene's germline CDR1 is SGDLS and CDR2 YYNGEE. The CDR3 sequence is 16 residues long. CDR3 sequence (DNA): TGTGCCAGCAGCCCCCACGCGGGAGCCGGCACCGGGGAGCTGTTTTTT. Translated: CASSPHAGAGTGELFF.

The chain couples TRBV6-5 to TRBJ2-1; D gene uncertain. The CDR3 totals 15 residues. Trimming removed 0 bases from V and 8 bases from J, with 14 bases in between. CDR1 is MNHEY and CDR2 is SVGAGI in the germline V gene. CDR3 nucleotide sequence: TGTGCCAGCAGTTACTCGAAACCCGGCGAGGATGAGCAGTTCTTC. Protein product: CASSYSKPGEDEQFF.

Here the CDR3 reads CASSLPGGAEAFF. The CDR3 DNA reads as TGTGCCAGCAGCCTTCCCGGGGGAGCTGAAGCTTTCTTT. The rearrangement uses TRBV4-2 and TRBJ1-1; maybe TRBD1 (5 bases). The V and J ends lost 4 bases and 6 bases respectively, with 12 bases between them. The CDR3 has 13 amino acids. The germline V gene encodes CDR1 LGHNA and CDR2 YNFKEQ.

The CDR3 DNA reads as TGTGCCAGCAGTGAAGTCGGGCGGGAGTGGGACGAGCAGTACTTC. Translated: CASSEVGREWDEQYF. The J gene is TRBJ2-7, the V gene TRBV6-1; TRBD2 matches at 7 bases. Trimming took 1 base from V and 5 from J; bases not matched to a gene: 8. Germline V gives CDR1 MNHNS, CDR2 SASEGT. The CDR3 covers 15 residues.

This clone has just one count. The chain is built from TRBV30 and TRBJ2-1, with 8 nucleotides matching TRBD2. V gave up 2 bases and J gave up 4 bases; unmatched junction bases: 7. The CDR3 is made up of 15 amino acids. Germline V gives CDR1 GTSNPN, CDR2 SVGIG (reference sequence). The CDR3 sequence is CAWSKTSGYYNEQFF. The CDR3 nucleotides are TGTGCCTGGAGTAAAACTAGCGGATATTACAATGAGCAGTTCTTC.

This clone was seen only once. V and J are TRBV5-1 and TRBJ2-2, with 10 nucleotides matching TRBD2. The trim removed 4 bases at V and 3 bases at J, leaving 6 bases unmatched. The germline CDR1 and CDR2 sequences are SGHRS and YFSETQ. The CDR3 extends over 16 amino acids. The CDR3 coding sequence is TGCGCCAGCAGCCAATCTAGCGGGAGTGACACCGGGGAGCTGTTTTTT. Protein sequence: CASSQSSGSDTGELFF.

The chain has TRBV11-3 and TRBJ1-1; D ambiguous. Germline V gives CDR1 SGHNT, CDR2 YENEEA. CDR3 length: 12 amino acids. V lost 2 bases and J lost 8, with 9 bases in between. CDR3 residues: CASSLWSSEAFF. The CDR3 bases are TGTGCCAGCAGCTTATGGAGTTCCGAAGCTTTCTTT.

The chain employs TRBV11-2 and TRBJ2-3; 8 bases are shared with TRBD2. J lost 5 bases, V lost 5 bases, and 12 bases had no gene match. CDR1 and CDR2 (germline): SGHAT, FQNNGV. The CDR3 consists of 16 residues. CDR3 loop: CASSPGPKREKDTQYF. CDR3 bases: TGTGCCAGCAGCCCCGGGCCGAAGCGGGAGAAAGATACGCAGTATTTT.

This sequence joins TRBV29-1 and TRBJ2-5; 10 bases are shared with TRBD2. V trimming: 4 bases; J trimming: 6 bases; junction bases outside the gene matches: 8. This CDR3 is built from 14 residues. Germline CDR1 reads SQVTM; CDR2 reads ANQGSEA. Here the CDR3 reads CSVGASGSRKTQYF. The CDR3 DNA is TGCAGCGTTGGTGCTAGCGGGAGTAGGAAGACCCAGTACTTC.

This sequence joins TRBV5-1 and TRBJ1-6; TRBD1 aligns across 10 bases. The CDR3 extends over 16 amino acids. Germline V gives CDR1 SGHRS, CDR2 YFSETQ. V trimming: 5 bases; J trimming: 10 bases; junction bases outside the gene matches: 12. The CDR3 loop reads CASRSPGTGDSSPLHF. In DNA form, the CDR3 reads TGCGCCAGCAGGTCGCCGGGGACAGGGGATAGCTCACCCCTCCACTTT.

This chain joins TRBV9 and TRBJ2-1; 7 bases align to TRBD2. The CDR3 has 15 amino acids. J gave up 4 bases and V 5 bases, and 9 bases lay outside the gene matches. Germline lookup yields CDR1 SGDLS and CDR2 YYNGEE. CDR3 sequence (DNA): TGTGCCAGCAGATCCATTAGCGGGCCTTACAATGAGCAGTTCTTC. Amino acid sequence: CASRSISGPYNEQFF.

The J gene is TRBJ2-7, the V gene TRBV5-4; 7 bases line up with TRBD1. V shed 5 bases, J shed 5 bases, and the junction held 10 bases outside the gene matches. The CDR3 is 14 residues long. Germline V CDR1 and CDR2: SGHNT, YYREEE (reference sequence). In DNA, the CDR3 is TGTGCCAGCAGACTATTCGGTAGGGGGCACGAGCAGTACTTC. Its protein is CASRLFGRGHEQYF.

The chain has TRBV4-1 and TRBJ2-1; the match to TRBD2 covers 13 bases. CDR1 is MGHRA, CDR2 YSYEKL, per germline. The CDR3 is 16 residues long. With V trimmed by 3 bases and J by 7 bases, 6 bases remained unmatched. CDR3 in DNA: TGCGCCAGCAGCCAGGCGCCGGGACTAGCGGGAAATGAGCAGTTCTTC. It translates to CASSQAPGLAGNEQFF.

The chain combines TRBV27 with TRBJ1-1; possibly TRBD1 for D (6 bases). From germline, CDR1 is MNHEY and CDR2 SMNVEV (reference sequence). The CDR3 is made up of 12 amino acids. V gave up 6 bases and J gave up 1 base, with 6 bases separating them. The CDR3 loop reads CASRGQNTEAFF. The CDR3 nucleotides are TGTGCCAGCAGGGGACAGAACACTGAAGCTTTCTTT.

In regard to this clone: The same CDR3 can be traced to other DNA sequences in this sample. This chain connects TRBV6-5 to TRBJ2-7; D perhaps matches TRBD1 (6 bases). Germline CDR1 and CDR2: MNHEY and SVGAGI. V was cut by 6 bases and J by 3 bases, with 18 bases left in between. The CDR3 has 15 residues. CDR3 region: CASSPQGGTFYEQYF. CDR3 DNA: TGTGCCAGCAGCCCACAGGGTGGGACGTTCTACGAGCAGTACTTC.

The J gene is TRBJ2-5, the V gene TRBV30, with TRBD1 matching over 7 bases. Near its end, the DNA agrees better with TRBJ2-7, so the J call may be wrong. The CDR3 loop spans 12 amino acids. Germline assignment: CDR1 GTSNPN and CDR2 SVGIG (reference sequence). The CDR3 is CAWSVQGYEQYF. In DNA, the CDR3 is TGTGCCTGGAGTGTACAGGGGTACGAGCAGTACTTC.

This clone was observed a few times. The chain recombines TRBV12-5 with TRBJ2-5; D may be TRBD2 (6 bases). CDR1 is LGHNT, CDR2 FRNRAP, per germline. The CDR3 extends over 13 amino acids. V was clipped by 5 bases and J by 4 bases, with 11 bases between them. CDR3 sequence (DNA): TGTGCTAGTGGTACGGGACTTGGAGAGACCCAGTACTTC. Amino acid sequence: CASGTGLGETQYF.

The CDR3 DNA reads TGTGCCAGCAGCATCTTCTGGGGAGATACCATATATTTT. It specifies CASSIFWGDTIYF. The chain combines TRBV9 with TRBJ1-3; D remains unclear. This CDR3 region has 13 residues. Germline V gene lookup returns CDR1 SGDLS and CDR2 YYNGEE. V was cut by 4 bases and J by 10 bases, with 15 bases left in between.

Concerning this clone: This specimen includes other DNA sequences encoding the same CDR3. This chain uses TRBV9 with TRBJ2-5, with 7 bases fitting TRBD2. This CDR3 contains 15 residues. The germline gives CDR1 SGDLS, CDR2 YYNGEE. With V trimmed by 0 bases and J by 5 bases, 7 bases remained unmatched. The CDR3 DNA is TGTGCCAGCAGCGTAGCAACGGGAGGAGGGGAGACCCAGTACTTC. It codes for CASSVATGGGETQYF.

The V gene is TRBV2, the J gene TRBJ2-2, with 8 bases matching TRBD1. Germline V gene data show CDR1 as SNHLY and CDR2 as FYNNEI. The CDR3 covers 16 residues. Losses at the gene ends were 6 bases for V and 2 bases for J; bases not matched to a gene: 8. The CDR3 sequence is CASRQGQATNTGELFF. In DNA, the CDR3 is TGTGCCAGCAGACAGGGACAGGCTACCAACACCGGGGAGCTGTTTTTT.

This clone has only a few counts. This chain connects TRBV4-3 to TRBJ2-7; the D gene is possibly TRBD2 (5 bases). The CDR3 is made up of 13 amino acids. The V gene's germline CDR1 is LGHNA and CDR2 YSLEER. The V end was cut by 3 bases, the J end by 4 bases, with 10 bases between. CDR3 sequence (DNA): TGCGCCAGCAGCCACCGGGGAGCTTACGAGCAGTACTTC. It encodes CASSHRGAYEQYF.

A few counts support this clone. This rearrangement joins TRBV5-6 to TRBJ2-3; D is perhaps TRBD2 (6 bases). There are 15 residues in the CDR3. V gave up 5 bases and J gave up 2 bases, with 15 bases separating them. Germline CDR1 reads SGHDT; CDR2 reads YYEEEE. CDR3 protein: CASSSSGTFTDTQYF. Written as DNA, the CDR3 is TGTGCCAGCAGTTCCTCCGGGACTTTCACAGATACGCAGTATTTT. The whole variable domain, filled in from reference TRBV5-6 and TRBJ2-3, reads DAGVTQSPTHLIKTRGQQVTLRCSPKSGHDTVSWYQQALGQGPQFIFQYYEEEERQRGNFPDRFSGHQFPNYSSELNVNALLLGDSALYLCASSSSGTFTDTQYFGPGTRLTVL.

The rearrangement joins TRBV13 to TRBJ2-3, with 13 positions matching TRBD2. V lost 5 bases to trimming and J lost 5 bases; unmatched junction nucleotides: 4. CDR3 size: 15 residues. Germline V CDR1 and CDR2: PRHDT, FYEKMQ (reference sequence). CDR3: CASSIRTSGRDTQYF. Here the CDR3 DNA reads TGTGCCAGCAGCATAAGGACTAGCGGGAGAGATACGCAGTATTTT.

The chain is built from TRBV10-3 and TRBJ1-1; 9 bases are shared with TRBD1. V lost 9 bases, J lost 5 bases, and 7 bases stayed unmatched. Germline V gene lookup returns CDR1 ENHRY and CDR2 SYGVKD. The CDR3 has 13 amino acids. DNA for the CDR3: TGTGCCATTGAACAGGGGGCGGGAACTGAAGCTTTCTTT. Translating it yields CAIEQGAGTEAFF.